The 26 T cell receptor beta chains given below trace back to one sample, sequenced in a study of blood T cells in healthy people across ages. Primers used in a second PCR of about 7 to 11 cycles were a sample-barcoded 5' primer and a J-beta primer mix. TCRdb analysed the 5' RACE reads with MiXCR anew, one entry per CDR3 protein. The sample includes roughly 570,000 distinct CDR3 sequences, approximately 27% of them seen just once. Input material: blood. Source of these receptors: a woman aged 70-85 years in good health.

The chain's CDR3 is CASSDARTVNEQFF. The CDR3 DNA is TGCGCCAGCAGCGACGCGCGGACGGTCAATGAGCAGTTCTTC. This rearrangement joins TRBV5-1 to TRBJ2-1; no reliable D call. The V gene's germline CDR1 is SGHRS and CDR2 YFSETQ. The V and J ends lost 4 bases and 6 bases respectively, with 14 bases between them. The CDR3 sequence is 14 residues long.

The rearrangement links TRBV5-1 to TRBJ2-2; perhaps TRBD1 as D (5 bases). V was cut by 4 bases and J by 2 bases, with 15 bases left in between. The CDR3 sequence is 16 residues long. Looked up from germline, CDR1 is SGHRS and CDR2 is YFSETQ. The CDR3 DNA follows: TGCGCCAGCAGCCCCCAGGGTCCATTTAACACCGGGGAGCTGTTTTTT. Translating it yields CASSPQGPFNTGELFF.

The rearrangement joins TRBV7-9 to TRBJ1-2; a weak D match, TRBD1 (5 bases). CDR1 SEHNR and CDR2 FQNEAQ come from the germline V gene (reference sequence). The CDR3 consists of 13 residues. The V gene lost 6 bases and the J gene lost 5 bases, with 13 bases spanning the gap. CDR3 residues: CASSAGTEYGYTF. CDR3 coding DNA: TGTGCCAGCAGTGCCGGGACGGAGTATGGCTACACCTTC.

The CDR3, as DNA: TGCAGTGCTAGGGTGCGGGGGGGAGGAGAGACCCAGTACTTC. Its protein product is CSARVRGGGETQYF. This chain connects TRBV20-1 to TRBJ2-5, with 9 bases fitting TRBD2. This CDR3 is built from 14 residues. Germline V CDR1 and CDR2: DFQATT, SNEGSKA (reference sequence). J gave up 4 bases and V 3 bases, and 6 bases lay outside the gene matches.

The chain combines TRBV7-9 with TRBJ1-1; D is uncertain. CDR1 is SEHNR and CDR2 is FQNEAQ in the germline V gene (reference sequence). Trimming pared 5 bases from V and 4 bases from J, leaving 11 bases between. The CDR3 sequence is 13 residues long. The CDR3 bases are TGTGCCAGCAGCCTCGACCCTCCCACTGAAGCTTTCTTT. Residues: CASSLDPPTEAFF.

This clonotype was observed a few times. J is TRBJ2-1 and V is TRBV9; a weak D match, TRBD1 (5 bases). TRBJ2-5 matches the DNA end more closely, so the J call is doubtful. The CDR3 runs 14 residues. CDR1 and CDR2 (germline): SGDLS, YYNGEE. This chain's CDR3 is CASSEGIGEETQYF. The CDR3 DNA is TGTGCCAGCAGCGAGGGTATAGGGGAAGAGACCCAGTACTTC.

This clonotype has a handful of counts. V and J are TRBV6-6 and TRBJ1-1, with 8 bases aligning to TRBD1. J was trimmed by 3 bases and V by 7 bases; bases with no gene match: 1. CDR3 length: 12 amino acids. Germline CDR1 reads MNHNY; CDR2 reads SVGAGI (reference sequence). CDR3 amino acids: CASKQGDTEAFF. The CDR3 DNA reads TGTGCCAGCAAACAGGGGGACACTGAAGCTTTCTTT.

This clonotype was observed a handful of times. The V gene is TRBV5-1, the J gene TRBJ2-1; D gene ambiguous. V was trimmed by 0 bases and J by 9 bases, leaving 10 bases between them. Germline CDR1 reads SGHRS; CDR2 reads YFSETQ. This CDR3 region has 13 residues. The CDR3 loop reads CASSLVSVGEQFF. The CDR3 DNA follows: TGCGCCAGCAGCTTGGTGTCGGTGGGTGAGCAGTTCTTC.

The CDR3 bases are TGCGCCAGCAGCTCGGGACTAGCGGGGATCACAGATACGCAGTATTTT. Its protein is CASSSGLAGITDTQYF. The chain employs TRBV5-1 and TRBJ2-3; 13 bases line up with TRBD2. The trim removed 3 bases at V and 2 bases at J, leaving 3 bases unmatched. Germline V gene lookup returns CDR1 SGHRS and CDR2 YFSETQ. The CDR3 sequence is 16 residues long. Full variable domain (missing parts from reference TRBV5-1 and TRBJ2-3): KAGVTQTPRYLIKTRGQQVTLSCSPISGHRSVSWYQQTPGQGLQFLFEYFSETQRNKGNFPGRFSGRQFSNSRSEMNVSTLELGDSALYLCASSSGLAGITDTQYFGPGTRLTVL.

J is TRBJ2-6 and V is TRBV5-1; D gene ambiguous. With 2 bases removed from V and 4 bases from J, the gap between germline ends came to 7 bases. CDR3 size: 14 residues. The V gene's germline CDR1 is SGHRS and CDR2 YFSETQ. CDR3 region: CASSLNAGANVLTF. The CDR3 region has the DNA TGCGCCAGCAGCTTAAATGCAGGGGCCAACGTCCTGACTTTC.

The chain combines TRBV6-5 with TRBJ1-4; 8 nucleotides line up with TRBD1. Losses at the gene ends were 5 bases for V and 8 bases for J; bases not matched to a gene: 7. From germline, CDR1 is MNHEY and CDR2 SVGAGI. The CDR3 extends over 14 amino acids. This chain's CDR3 is CASSRTGLQEKLFF. The CDR3, as DNA: TGTGCCAGCAGTAGGACAGGGTTGCAGGAAAAACTGTTTTTT.

The chain is built from TRBV20-1 and TRBJ1-1, with D perhaps TRBD1 (6 bases). The CDR3 extends over 13 amino acids. Trimming removed 6 bases at V and 3 bases at J, with 14 bases between. In germline, CDR1 is DFQATT, CDR2 SNEGSKA (reference sequence). The chain's CDR3 is CSAVEGGDTEAFF. CDR3 in DNA: TGCAGTGCCGTCGAGGGGGGGGACACTGAAGCTTTCTTT.

The sample holds a few counts of this clonotype. This chain links TRBV19 with TRBJ1-2; D not certain. Per germline, CDR1 LNHDA and CDR2 SQIVND (reference sequence). The CDR3 sequence is 12 residues long. The V gene lost 7 bases and the J gene lost 1 base, with 7 bases spanning the gap. The DNA for the CDR3 is TGTGCCAGTAACGGCCGTAACTATGGCTACACCTTC. Protein sequence: CASNGRNYGYTF.

The gene calls are TRBV5-1 and TRBJ2-1; D gene unclear. V lost 2 bases and J lost 0, with 9 bases in between. Germline-derived CDR1 and CDR2 are SGHRS and YFSETQ. This CDR3 spans 15 amino acids. CDR3 region: CASSLTRTSYNEQFF. The CDR3, as DNA: TGCGCCAGCAGCTTAACGCGGACCTCCTACAATGAGCAGTTCTTC.

This chain links TRBV20-1 with TRBJ2-3, with D unclear. CDR1 is DFQATT, CDR2 SNEGSKA, per germline (reference sequence). The CDR3 runs to 12 residues. Trimming took off 5 bases at V and 1 base at J, with 7 bases between the two ends. In DNA, the CDR3 is TGCAGTGCTGAGGCGGGCACAGATACGCAGTATTTT. This encodes CSAEAGTDTQYF.

This clonotype was seen once. The chain employs TRBV6-2 or TRBV6-3 and TRBJ2-7; D may match TRBD1 or TRBD2 (5 bases each). This CDR3 has 16 residues. The germline CDR1 and CDR2 sequences are MNHEY and SVGEGT. Trimming left V 0 bases short and J 1 base short, with 13 bases between. The CDR3: CASSYSRGQGSYEQYF. CDR3 nucleotides: TGTGCCAGCAGTTACTCGAGGGGTCAGGGATCCTACGAGCAGTACTTC.

The chain recombines TRBV4-3 with TRBJ2-5; 8 bases line up with TRBD1. The germline V gene encodes CDR1 LGHNA and CDR2 YSLEER. The CDR3 is made up of 15 amino acids. Unmatched junction bases numbered 6, after V lost 4 bases and J lost 2 bases. The CDR3 region has the DNA TGCGCCAGCAGCCCCCAGACAGGGGTACAAGAGACCCAGTACTTC. Translating gives CASSPQTGVQETQYF.

This clonotype was detected only a few times. The chain uses TRBV7-2 and TRBJ2-1, with D hard to call. With 7 bases removed from V and 5 bases from J, the gap between germline ends came to 12 bases. Germline loops: CDR1 SGHTA, CDR2 FQGNSA. The CDR3 consists of 13 residues. The CDR3 region is CASTLTDHNEQFF. As DNA, the CDR3 is TGTGCCAGCACCCTAACGGACCACAATGAGCAGTTCTTC.

In the case of this clonotype: The junction departs from the called germline gene at one end, perhaps through a read error. The genes are TRBV7-3 and TRBJ1-1; D gene unclear. The CDR3 has 14 amino acids. The germline V gene encodes CDR1 SGHTA and CDR2 FQGTGA. In DNA form, the CDR3 reads TGTGGCAGCAGCTTAGGAGTGTTGAGCACTGAAGCTTTCTTT. It is translated as CGSSLGVLSTEAFF. The whole variable domain, filled in from reference TRBV7-3 and TRBJ1-1, reads GAGVSQTPSNKVTEKGKYVELRCDPISGHTALYWYRQSLGQGPEFLIYFQGTGAADDSGLPNDRFFAVRPEGSVSTLKIQRTERGDSAVYLCGSSLGVLSTEAFFGQGTRLTVV.

V gene TRBV6-5 combines with J gene TRBJ1-1; TRBD1 matches at 8 bases. The CDR3 has 12 residues. Germline V gene lookup returns CDR1 MNHEY and CDR2 SVGAGI. Trimming at V came to 5 bases and at J to 13 bases, leaving 9 bases not matched to a gene. For the CDR3, the DNA is TGTGCCAGCAGTAGACAGGGGACTCGGGGTTTCTTT. The encoded protein is CASSRQGTRGFF.

This chain uses TRBV4-3 with TRBJ2-3, with 9 bases matching TRBD1. The CDR3 totals 16 residues. Germline loops: CDR1 LGHNA, CDR2 YSLEER. Unmatched junction bases numbered 6, after V lost 4 bases and J lost 1 base. Here the CDR3 reads CASSPTRDRGTDTQYF. CDR3 in DNA: TGCGCCAGCAGCCCCACCCGGGACAGGGGCACAGATACGCAGTATTTT.

The CDR3 DNA is TGCGCCAGCAGCTTGTTGGGACAGGCGGAAGAGACCCAGTACTTC. This sequence encodes CASSLLGQAEETQYF. This chain joins TRBV5-1 and TRBJ2-1, with TRBD1 matching over 8 bases. The closer fit of TRBJ2-5 to the DNA end suggests the J call may be wrong. The CDR3 sequence is 15 residues long. CDR1 SGHRS and CDR2 YFSETQ come from the germline V gene.

V is TRBV5-1 and J is TRBJ1-4, with TRBD1 as a possible D gene (5 bases). Trimming took off 10 bases at V and 6 bases at J, with 10 bases between the two ends. This CDR3 contains 11 residues. The germline gives CDR1 SGHRS, CDR2 YFSETQ. The CDR3 spells CALVGDEKLFF. CDR3 DNA: TGCGCCCTCGTGGGGGATGAAAAACTGTTTTTT.

The rearrangement links TRBV12-5 to TRBJ1-2; 8 nucleotides agree with TRBD1. The germline V gene has CDR1 LGHNT and CDR2 FRNRAP. This CDR3 has 16 amino acids. Unmatched junction bases numbered 9, after V lost 4 bases and J lost 2 bases. The CDR3 spells CASGSAGDRHNYGYTF. Written as DNA, the CDR3 is TGTGCTAGTGGTTCTGCTGGGGACAGGCACAACTATGGCTACACCTTC.

This clonotype was detected only a few times. The chain has TRBV5-5 and TRBJ1-2, with a tentative D call TRBD1 (5 bases). The CDR3 spans 14 residues. V gave up 4 bases and J gave up 3 bases, with 13 bases separating them. Looked up from germline, CDR1 is SGHKS and CDR2 is YYEKEE (reference sequence). DNA for the CDR3: TGTGCCAGCAGCCCCGGGACGGAACACTATGGCTACACCTTC. Its protein is CASSPGTEHYGYTF. Full variable domain (missing parts from reference TRBV5-5 and TRBJ1-2): DAGVTQSPTHLIKTRGQQVTLRCSPISGHKSVSWYQQVLGQGPQFIFQYYEKEERGRGNFPDRFSARQFPNYSSELNVNALLLGDSALYLCASSPGTEHYGYTFGSGTRLTVV.

The chain has TRBV2 and TRBJ1-3; 8 bases agree with TRBD1. The V gene's germline CDR1 is SNHLY and CDR2 FYNNEI. V trimming: 5 bases; J trimming: 3 bases; junction bases outside the gene matches: 6. There are 15 residues in the CDR3. In DNA form, the CDR3 reads TGTGCCAGCAGTAATACAGGGGGTTATGGAAACACCATATATTTT. Its translation is CASSNTGGYGNTIYF.